The 27 T cell receptor beta chains presented below share a single source sample, sequenced in a study of CD8 T cells in ankylosing spondylitis listed by TCRdb under 2017. For these receptors, no antigen is known. The library relied on 5' RACE. Sequencing took place on an Illumina HiSeq 2500. TCRdb passed the public sequencing reads through fastp at Q25 and MiXCR, retaining productive beta sequences. Duplicate CDR3 protein sequences are folded into a single record with the most common DNA and genes. This sample comprises 700,000 to 1,000,000 distinct CDR3 sequences, 12% of them detected only once. Approximately 0.5% of the sample is held by the ten biggest clonotypes. Overall results and qualifications from the work: A TCR beta motif made up of several highly homologous amino acid variants appeared to be characteristic of blood from ankylosing spondylitis patients.

The sequenced material came from blood, either unsorted or a sorted T cell fraction (not recorded which). The receptor source for this set is a male donor with ankylosing spondylitis.

Concerning this clonotype itself: Germline is not matched at one junction end, which may reflect a read error. V usage is TRBV7-7 and J usage is TRBJ2-3; possible D gene TRBD2, 6 bases. The CDR3 is 14 amino acids. Germline loops: CDR1 SSHAT, CDR2 FNYEAQ (reference sequence). This chain's CDR3 is CASSPDYNTDTQYF. In DNA, the CDR3 is TGTGCTAGCAGCCCGGACTACAACACAGATACGCAGTATTTT.

The genes are TRBV9 and TRBJ2-5, with 11 bases aligning to TRBD2. Germline lookup yields CDR1 SGDLS and CDR2 YYNGEE. The length of the CDR3 is 14 residues. The V gene end was trimmed by 4 bases and the J gene end by 4 bases; junction bases not matched to a gene: 3. In DNA form, the CDR3 reads TGTGCCAGCAGCTCAACTAGCGGGGGAGAGACCCAGTACTTC. Its protein product is CASSSTSGGETQYF.

The DNA for the CDR3 is TGCAGTGCTAGAGGGACGTCTAGAGGGCCCCATCTATCCAATGAGCAGTTCTTC. Translating it yields CSARGTSRGPHLSNEQFF. The chain uses TRBV20-1 and TRBJ2-1, with D possibly TRBD2 on 5 matching bases. Deletions cut 1 base from V and 6 bases from J, with 25 bases between. CDR1 is DFQATT, CDR2 SNEGSKA, per germline (reference sequence). The length of the CDR3 is 18 residues.

The V gene is TRBV6-1, the J gene TRBJ2-7; 9 bases fit TRBD1. The length of the CDR3 is 15 residues. The junction had 8 bases not matched to a gene; V was cut back by 8 bases and J by 0 bases. CDR1 MNHNS and CDR2 SASEGT come from the germline V gene. The CDR3 reads CASRPGTGSSYEQYF. The CDR3 nucleotides read TGTGCCAGCCGACCGGGGACAGGGAGCTCCTACGAGCAGTACTTC.

The chain carries TRBV20-1 and TRBJ1-1; a weak D match, TRBD1 (5 bases). This CDR3 spans 14 amino acids. V was shortened by 5 bases and J by 1 base, with 14 bases between the two germline ends. Germline V CDR1 and CDR2: DFQATT, SNEGSKA (reference sequence). This CDR3 reads CSAPSWDRNTEAFF. The CDR3 DNA follows: TGCAGTGCTCCTTCGTGGGACCGGAACACTGAAGCTTTCTTT.

The chain recombines TRBV20-1 with TRBJ2-2; no clear D. Germline V gives CDR1 DFQATT, CDR2 SNEGSKA (reference sequence). V was shortened by 2 bases and J by 1 base, with 5 bases between the two germline ends. The CDR3 spans 13 residues. The CDR3 region is CSARKVNTGELFF. The CDR3, as DNA: TGCAGTGCTAGAAAAGTGAACACCGGGGAGCTGTTTTTT.

This clonotype came up many times. The V gene is TRBV29-1, the J gene TRBJ2-7; D remains ambiguous. This CDR3 is 13 amino acids long. CDR1 and CDR2 (germline): SQVTM, ANQGSEA. Trimming took off 5 bases at V and 3 bases at J, with 14 bases between the two ends. DNA of the CDR3: TGCAGCGTTTCTGGACGGGCAGACTACGAGCAGTACTTC. Encoded protein: CSVSGRADYEQYF.

The V gene is TRBV4-3, the J gene TRBJ2-7; perhaps D is TRBD1 or TRBD2 (6 bases each). In germline, CDR1 is LGHNA, CDR2 YSLEER. The length of the CDR3 is 19 residues. V lost 3 bases and J 3 bases, leaving 27 bases between the germline ends. CDR3 protein: CASSHRRRPPQGGGYEQYF. In DNA form, the CDR3 reads TGCGCCAGCAGCCACCGAAGACGGCCTCCCCAAGGAGGGGGCTACGAGCAGTACTTC.

The chain is built from TRBV20-1 and TRBJ2-7, with D possibly TRBD2 on 6 matching bases. Germline CDR1 and CDR2: DFQATT and SNEGSKA (reference sequence). The CDR3 covers 13 residues. Trimming stripped 7 bases from V and 0 bases from J, with 13 bases between. The CDR3 protein is CSVPRRGSYEQYF. CDR3 sequence (DNA): TGCAGTGTCCCAAGGAGGGGCTCCTACGAGCAGTACTTC.

The chain is built from TRBV20-1 and TRBJ2-2, with D perhaps matching TRBD2 (5 bases). V was shortened by 0 bases and J by 3 bases, with 11 bases between the two germline ends. The CDR3 totals 15 residues. Germline assignment: CDR1 DFQATT and CDR2 SNEGSKA (reference sequence). The CDR3 DNA reads as TGCAGTGCTAGAGATTGGCAGGAGGACACCGGGGAGCTGTTTTTT. Protein product: CSARDWQEDTGELFF.

This clonotype has just a few counts. The J gene is TRBJ1-5, the V gene TRBV21-1; the table names TRBD1, a call not compared with the DNA. TRBV21-1 has pseudogene status. The CDR3 has 17 residues. In nucleotides, the CDR3 is TGTGCCAGCAGCAAAAGAGAGGACAGGGGGGTAGGTCAGCCCCAGCATTTT. Encoded protein: CASSKREDRGVGQPQHF.

The gene calls are TRBV20-1 and TRBJ2-3; D remains ambiguous. Germline V gene lookup returns CDR1 DFQATT and CDR2 SNEGSKA (reference sequence). The CDR3 has 14 residues. V lost 5 bases and J 4 bases, leaving 16 bases between the germline ends. CDR3 nucleotide sequence: TGCAGTGCTCCCCAATTTGGGGTAGCAGATACGCAGTATTTT. Its protein product is CSAPQFGVADTQYF.

The rearrangement uses TRBV7-2 and TRBJ1-1; no firm D call. The V end lost 2 bases, the J end lost 8 bases, and 9 bases lay between the germline ends. The CDR3 is made up of 12 amino acids. Germline CDR1 is SGHTA and CDR2 is FQGNSA. The CDR3 is CASSLPLREAFF. In nucleotides, the CDR3 is TGTGCCAGCAGCTTACCTCTTAGGGAAGCTTTCTTT.

In this sample, this clonotype turned up a few times. This sequence joins TRBV5-1 and TRBJ1-2; D might be TRBD1 (6 bases). The length of the CDR3 is 15 residues. Germline loops: CDR1 SGHRS, CDR2 YFSETQ. Deletions cut 1 base from V and 5 bases from J, with 15 bases between. The chain's CDR3 is CASSLFPGEDYGYTF. In DNA, the CDR3 is TGCGCCAGCAGCTTGTTCCCAGGGGAGGATTATGGCTACACCTTC.

This clonotype was detected a few times. This chain uses TRBV5-1 with TRBJ2-1; a possible D gene is TRBD2 (5 bases). Germline loops: CDR1 SGHRS, CDR2 YFSETQ. The CDR3 is 14 residues long. V was clipped by 6 bases and J by 0 bases, with 10 bases between them. As DNA, the CDR3 is TGCGCCAGCACGACGGGATACTCCTACAATGAGCAGTTCTTC. Translated, it gives CASTTGYSYNEQFF.

This chain joins TRBV18 and TRBJ1-1; D is uncertain. CDR3 size: 17 residues. The V and J ends lost 3 bases and 6 bases respectively, with 23 bases between them. Looked up from germline, CDR1 is KGHSH and CDR2 is LQKENI. This CDR3 is CASSPGGLRKEFAEAFF. CDR3 nucleotides: TGTGCCAGCTCACCGGGCGGACTAAGGAAGGAGTTCGCTGAAGCTTTCTTT.

This clonotype was seen only a few times. V usage is TRBV20-1 and J usage is TRBJ2-5; 9 bases fit TRBD2. Trimming cost V 4 bases and J 5 bases; bases outside gene matches: 8. This CDR3 region has 14 residues. CDR1 DFQATT and CDR2 SNEGSKA come from the germline V gene (reference sequence). The chain's CDR3 is CSAKALAGWETQYF. The CDR3 coding sequence is TGCAGTGCTAAGGCCCTAGCGGGATGGGAGACCCAGTACTTC.

A single count supports this clonotype. This chain uses TRBV18 with TRBJ2-3; 9 bases map to TRBD2. Germline lookup yields CDR1 KGHSH and CDR2 LQKENI. The CDR3 extends over 17 amino acids. The V and J ends lost 3 bases and 6 bases, in that order; junction bases with no gene match: 13. The CDR3 DNA is TGTGCCAGCTCACCCGAAGGATCTAGCGGGATTCCGGATACGCAGTATTTT. Protein sequence: CASSPEGSSGIPDTQYF.

This clonotype has a handful of counts. The chain recombines TRBV3-1 with TRBJ2-7, with 8 bases lining up with TRBD2. The J segment lost 3 bases and the V segment lost 0 bases, leaving 7 bases of the junction unmatched. This CDR3 comprises 16 residues. Per the germline V gene, CDR1 is LGHDT and CDR2 is YNNKEL (reference sequence). In DNA form, the CDR3 reads TGTGCCAGCAGCCAAGACTCGGGCGGGGGGCACTACGAGCAGTACTTC. As protein: CASSQDSGGGHYEQYF.

This clonotype was detected many times. The V and J genes are TRBV20-1 and TRBJ2-1; no clear D gene. V dropped 5 bases and J dropped 3 bases, with 14 bases sitting between them. Germline CDR1 reads DFQATT; CDR2 reads SNEGSKA (reference sequence). The CDR3 extends over 14 amino acids. CDR3 nucleotides: TGCAGTGCTGGGGTTTCCCCTTACTACAATGAGCAGTTCTTC. Its translation is CSAGVSPYYNEQFF.

V is TRBV20-1 and J is TRBJ2-1, with a weak D call TRBD2 (6 bases). V lost 6 bases and J lost 4, with 16 bases in between. Germline V lookup: CDR1 DFQATT, CDR2 SNEGSKA (reference sequence). The CDR3 consists of 14 residues. CDR3: CSAQGLTKYNEQFF. Here the CDR3 DNA reads TGCAGTGCCCAGGGACTCACCAAGTACAATGAGCAGTTCTTC.

This clonotype was found a few times. This chain connects TRBV20-1 to TRBJ2-1; 10 bases are shared with TRBD2. V lost 0 bases, J lost 1 base, and 6 bases stayed unmatched. CDR1 and CDR2 from the germline V gene are DFQATT and SNEGSKA (reference sequence). The CDR3 contains 17 residues. In nucleotides, the CDR3 is TGCAGTGCTAGAGATCCCCTAGCGGGAGTATCCTACAATGAGCAGTTCTTC. This sequence encodes CSARDPLAGVSYNEQFF.

In this sample, this clonotype turned up a few times. The chain carries TRBV25-1 and TRBJ2-5; D is perhaps TRBD1 (7 bases). CDR1 and CDR2 from the germline V gene are MGHDK and SYGVNS. Trimming removed 7 bases from V and 1 base from J, with 16 bases in between. The CDR3 length is 15 residues. CDR3 coding DNA: TGTGCCAGCAAGATCCAGCAGGGGGGCCAAGAGACCCAGTACTTC. Encoded protein: CASKIQQGGQETQYF.

This chain joins TRBV10-3 and TRBJ2-7; D is unresolved. Germline CDR1 is ENHRY and CDR2 is SYGVKD. This CDR3 spans 13 amino acids. V gave up 0 bases and J gave up 6 bases, with 9 bases separating them. The DNA of the CDR3 is TGTGCCATCAGTGAGTCCCGGGTTGGCGAGCAGTACTTC. It yields the protein CAISESRVGEQYF.

The V and J genes are TRBV7-2 and TRBJ2-7; maybe TRBD2 (7 bases). CDR3 length: 14 residues. Germline loops: CDR1 SGHTA, CDR2 FQGNSA. Between the trimmed V and J ends, which lost 0 bases and 7 bases, there was a span of 13 bases. CDR3 DNA sequence: TGTGCCAGCAGCTTAGCGCGGGGGCTTGGGGAGCAGTACTTC. This translates into CASSLARGLGEQYF.

The chain recombines TRBV3-1 with TRBJ2-5; 8 bases agree with TRBD2. This CDR3 is built from 16 residues. J lost 5 bases, V lost 3 bases, and 11 bases had no gene match. Germline V gives CDR1 LGHDT, CDR2 YNNKEL (reference sequence). CDR3 in DNA: TGTGCCAGCAGCCAGATCGCTAGCGGGTGGGGGGAGACCCAGTACTTC. It specifies CASSQIASGWGETQYF.

This rearrangement joins TRBV5-1 to TRBJ2-7; 7 bases are a match to TRBD1. V was pared by 4 bases and J by 5 bases, with 12 bases of the junction left unmatched. The CDR3 runs 15 residues. Germline assignment: CDR1 SGHRS and CDR2 YFSETQ. CDR3 amino acids: CASSRGTVDSDEQYF. The CDR3 nucleotides read TGCGCCAGCAGCCGAGGGACAGTAGATTCCGACGAGCAGTACTTC. Complete variable domain (other parts from reference TRBV5-1 and TRBJ2-7): KAGVTQTPRYLIKTRGQQVTLSCSPISGHRSVSWYQQTPGQGLQFLFEYFSETQRNKGNFPGRFSGRQFSNSRSEMNVSTLELGDSALYLCASSRGTVDSDEQYFGPGTRLTVT.